These 21 T cell receptor beta chains came from one sample sequenced in a study of CD8 T cells in Susac syndrome. With random hexamers, reverse transcription was performed on about 0.45 to 1 ug of RNA. MiXCR was run by TCRdb on the immunoSEQ multiplex PCR reads, yielding one entry per CDR3 protein. The data show 77,000 or so distinct CDR3 sequences, with less than 95% seen just once and 0.35% to 0.4% held by the top ten. Input material: CD8+ T cells from PBMCs. All receptors come from a human donor with multiple sclerosis.

V gene TRBV13 combines with J gene TRBJ1-2; D is uncertain. The germline V and J ends were trimmed by 1 base and 0 bases, with 15 bases remaining between them. The CDR3 is 17 residues long. The germline V gene encodes CDR1 PRHDT and CDR2 FYEKMQ (reference sequence). The CDR3 coding sequence is TGTGCCAGCAGCTTAGTCCCCGGGGAGGTAGCTAACTATGGCTACACCTTC. Translation gives CASSLVPGEVANYGYTF.

The chain recombines TRBV11-2 with TRBJ2-5; a possible D gene is TRBD1 (6 bases). The germline V and J ends were trimmed by 4 bases and 2 bases, with 8 bases remaining between them. The CDR3 is 13 amino acids. Germline V CDR1 and CDR2: SGHAT, FQNNGV. CDR3 in DNA: TGTGCCAGCAGCTCAGGGACACAAGAGACCCAGTACTTC. Its translation: CASSSGTQETQYF.

The genes are TRBV6-4 and TRBJ2-3, with 11 positions matching TRBD2. The CDR3 loop spans 14 amino acids. The J segment lost 10 bases and the V segment lost 4 bases, leaving 7 bases of the junction unmatched. Germline assignment: CDR1 MRHNA and CDR2 SNTAGT. CDR3 nucleotides: TGTGCCAGCAGTGGTCTAGCGGGGGGACTATCGCAGTATTTT. Protein: CASSGLAGGLSQYF.

The chain has TRBV19 and TRBJ1-1; D remains unclear. Germline values: CDR1 LNHDA, CDR2 SQIVND (reference sequence). The length of the CDR3 is 12 residues. V was shortened by 3 bases and J by 5 bases, with 7 bases between the two germline ends. This chain's CDR3 is CASSMTGTEAFF. As DNA, the CDR3 is TGTGCCAGTAGTATGACGGGGACTGAAGCTTTCTTT.

In nucleotides, the CDR3 is TGTGCCACCAGCACTATCGGCAGCTCCTACGAGCAGTACTTC. The encoded protein is CATSTIGSSYEQYF. The chain joins TRBV15 to TRBJ2-7, with D uncertain. CDR1 and CDR2 (germline): LNHNV, YYDKDF (reference sequence). V lost 4 bases, J lost 0 bases, and 10 bases lay in between. The CDR3 sequence is 14 residues long.

This rearrangement joins TRBV4-1 to TRBJ2-1; no definite D call. Germline CDR1 is MGHRA and CDR2 is YSYEKL. V lost 3 bases and J lost 3, with 9 bases in between. The CDR3 has 14 amino acids. In nucleotides, the CDR3 is TGCGCCAGCAGCCACGGCGGAAGCTACAATGAGCAGTTCTTC. This codes for CASSHGGSYNEQFF.

The rearrangement links TRBV7-6 to TRBJ2-3; D not certain. Trimming took 1 base from V and 0 from J, leaving 8 bases between them. This CDR3 comprises 15 residues. Germline lookup yields CDR1 SGHVS and CDR2 FNYEAQ. CDR3 coding DNA: TGTGCCAGCAGCTTAGACACATCTAGCACAGATACGCAGTATTTT. Translated: CASSLDTSSTDTQYF.

The CDR3 loop is CASSLADRSSYEQYF. The CDR3 bases are TGTGCCAGCAGCTTAGCTGACAGGAGCTCCTACGAGCAGTACTTC. The chain employs TRBV7-2 and TRBJ2-7; perhaps TRBD1 as D (6 bases). The V end lost 0 bases, the J end lost 0 bases, and 9 bases lay between the germline ends. The CDR3 has 15 residues. Looked up from germline, CDR1 is SGHTA and CDR2 is FQGNSA.

This chain connects TRBV5-4 to TRBJ2-1; no firm D call. The V and J ends lost 0 bases and 0 bases respectively, with 7 bases between them. Germline-derived CDR1 and CDR2 are SGHNT and YYREEE (reference sequence). This CDR3 region has 15 residues. The CDR3 DNA reads as TGTGCCAGCAGCTTGGGAGAGCTCTCCTACAATGAGCAGTTCTTC. Residues: CASSLGELSYNEQFF.

This CDR3 is CASSQGPNQPQHF. CDR3 in DNA: TGTGCCAGCAGCCAGGGTCCCAATCAGCCCCAGCATTTT. This chain joins TRBV7-9 and TRBJ1-5; possible D gene TRBD1, 5 bases. The germline V gene encodes CDR1 SEHNR and CDR2 FQNEAQ (reference sequence). V lost 5 bases and J lost 3, with 8 bases in between. The CDR3 is made up of 13 amino acids.

The chain carries TRBV7-6 and TRBJ1-6; D ambiguous. V was trimmed by 11 bases and J by 7 bases, leaving 18 bases between them. Germline CDR1 reads SGHVS; CDR2 reads FNYEAQ. The CDR3 contains 14 residues. The CDR3 nucleotides read TGTGCCTCCCGGGAGGAGAATTCGAATTCACCCCTCCACTTT. This gives the protein CASREENSNSPLHF.

This clonotype has just one count. The chain uses TRBV29-1 and TRBJ2-5; a possible D gene is TRBD2 (6 bases). The ends were cut back, 0 bases at V and 5 bases at J, with 16 bases in the middle. CDR1 is SQVTM, CDR2 ANQGSEA, per germline. This CDR3 is 15 amino acids long. The CDR3 sequence: CSVEDGGEEIETQYF. In DNA, the CDR3 is TGCAGCGTTGAAGATGGCGGGGAGGAAATCGAGACCCAGTACTTC.

This clonotype was seen just once. The CDR3 protein is CASSLGGRGSAELFF. As DNA, the CDR3 is TGTGCCAGCAGTTTAGGTGGCAGGGGCTCCGCGGAACTGTTTTTT. This chain links TRBV27 with TRBJ1-4, with D perhaps matching TRBD1 (6 bases). Germline V CDR1 and CDR2: MNHEY, SMNVEV (reference sequence). There are 15 residues in the CDR3. V shed 2 bases and J shed 12 bases, with 19 bases lying between them.

This clonotype has a single count. The chain has TRBV6-1 and TRBJ2-3; a weak D match, TRBD2 (5 bases). The V end lost 1 base, the J end lost 8 bases, and 13 bases lay between the germline ends. The CDR3 loop spans 14 amino acids. Looked up from germline, CDR1 is MNHNS and CDR2 is SASEGT. The CDR3 coding sequence is TGTGCCAGCAGTGAAGGGAGCTCCCGGGGTACGCAGTATTTT. Translated: CASSEGSSRGTQYF.

V is TRBV27 and J is TRBJ1-2; D not certain. Between the trimmed V and J ends, which lost 4 bases and 6 bases, there was a span of 21 bases. This CDR3 is built from 16 residues. Per germline, CDR1 MNHEY and CDR2 SMNVEV (reference sequence). The DNA of the CDR3 is TGTGCCAGCAGTTACGCGAATCTACGGGCCACAGATGGCTACACCTTC. It encodes CASSYANLRATDGYTF.

The chain uses TRBV19 and TRBJ2-3, with D unresolved. This CDR3 spans 12 amino acids. Deletions cut 6 bases from V and 4 bases from J, with 8 bases between. CDR1 is LNHDA, CDR2 SQIVND, per germline (reference sequence). The CDR3 region has the DNA TGTGCCAGTAGCTATGGGCCAGATACGCAGTATTTT. Translation: CASSYGPDTQYF.

The chain combines TRBV7-9 with TRBJ2-1; 9 bases line up with TRBD2. The germline V gene has CDR1 SEHNR and CDR2 FQNEAQ (reference sequence). Trimming at V came to 5 bases and at J to 5 bases, leaving 7 bases not matched to a gene. The CDR3 consists of 15 residues. This CDR3 is CASSPRLADNNEQFF. The DNA for the CDR3 is TGTGCCAGCAGCCCCCGACTAGCGGATAACAATGAGCAGTTCTTC.

V gene TRBV30 combines with J gene TRBJ2-7; D is unresolved. Germline-derived CDR1 and CDR2 are GTSNPN and SVGIG (reference sequence). V was pared by 3 bases and J by 3 bases, with 18 bases between. CDR3 length: 15 amino acids. This chain's CDR3 is CAWRTSKGMGYEQYF. DNA of the CDR3: TGTGCCTGGAGGACCTCGAAGGGAATGGGCTACGAGCAGTACTTC.

The rearrangement links TRBV30 to TRBJ2-7, with D unclear. Deletions cut 0 bases from V and 3 bases from J, with 9 bases between. The CDR3 totals 13 residues. Germline CDR1 and CDR2: GTSNPN and SVGIG (reference sequence). CDR3 in DNA: TGTGCCTGGAGTGTAGGGCCGCGCTACGAGCAGTACTTC. This gives the protein CAWSVGPRYEQYF.

CDR3: CASSLGLAGAPTDTQYF. The DNA for the CDR3 is TGTGCCAGCAGCTTAGGTCTGGCGGGGGCTCCCACAGATACGCAGTATTTT. The genes are TRBV7-9 and TRBJ2-3; D may be TRBD2 (7 bases). This CDR3 is built from 17 residues. CDR1 and CDR2 (germline): SEHNR, FQNEAQ (reference sequence). V lost 1 base and J lost 2, with 16 bases in between.

This chain links TRBV16 with TRBJ1-1, with D perhaps matching TRBD1 (6 bases). The CDR3 has 15 residues. Germline V gives CDR1 KGHSY, CDR2 FQNENV. The V gene lost 0 bases and the J gene lost 0 bases, with 8 bases spanning the gap. CDR3 bases: TGTGCCAGCAGCCAATCGGGGACACTGAACACTGAAGCTTTCTTT. It specifies CASSQSGTLNTEAFF.